What follows is one T cell receptor (beta chain) and its context. Its target is not known. These data are taken from a study of cytomegalovirus exposure and HLA in healthy donors. Whole-study findings and limits: In vitro assays verified that a few CMV-associated chains recognized CMV antigens specifically. Earlier analysis looked at TCR beta V segments, and most were productive about 90% or about 30% of the time.

The PCR used 60 Vbeta and 13 Jbeta primers. TCRdb keeps only in-frame clones here, not all; method: immunoSEQ multiplex PCR. This table holds about 170,000 clones. The ends lost 4 bases at V and 1 base at J; junction bases unmatched: 11. Germline-derived CDR1 and CDR2 are MGHRA and YSYEKL. The CDR3 loop spans 18 amino acids. Sequencing was performed on PBMCs. The chain combines TRBV4-1 with TRBJ2-5; 11 nucleotides match TRBD2. This receptor was identified in a woman younger than 30 in good health and CMV-seropositive. This CDR3 is CASSRIQTSGDPQETQYF. The CDR3 DNA reads as TGCGCCAGCAGCCGAATACAGACTAGCGGGGACCCCCAAGAGACCCAGTACTTC.